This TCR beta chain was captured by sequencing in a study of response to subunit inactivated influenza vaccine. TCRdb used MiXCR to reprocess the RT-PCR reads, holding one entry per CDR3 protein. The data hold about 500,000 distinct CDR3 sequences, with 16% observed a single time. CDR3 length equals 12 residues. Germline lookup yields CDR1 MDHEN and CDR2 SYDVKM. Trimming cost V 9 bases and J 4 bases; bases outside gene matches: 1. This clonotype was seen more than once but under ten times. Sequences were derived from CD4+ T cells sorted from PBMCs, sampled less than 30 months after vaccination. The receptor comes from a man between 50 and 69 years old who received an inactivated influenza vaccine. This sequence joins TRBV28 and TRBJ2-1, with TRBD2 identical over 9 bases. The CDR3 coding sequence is TGTGCCAGTCTAGCGGGATACAATGAGCAGTTCTTC. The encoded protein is CASLAGYNEQFF. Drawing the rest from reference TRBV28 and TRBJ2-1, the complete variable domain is DVKVTQSSRYLVKRTGEKVFLECVQDMDHENMFWYRQDPGLGLRLIYFSYDVKMKEKGDIPEGYSVSREKKERFSLILESASTNQTSMYLCASLAGYNEQFFGPGTRLTVL.